This T cell receptor beta chain was obtained from a study of blood T cell repertoires in COVID-19. Turning to the study itself: Samples representing acute and convalescent COVID-19 were sourced from the United States, Italy and Spain. Sample material is recorded as cDNA or gDNA derived from T cells, B-cell-depleted T cells, or PBMCs.

Per the authors' pipeline: Amplifying reference gene primers gave estimates of nucleated cell counts. Libraries were prepared by immunoSEQ multiplex PCR; TCRdb keeps only in-frame clonotypes and omits some of them. Clone size and the V and J calls come from that table; the DNA yielded D and trimming. Of about 300,000 clones listed, around four fifths are singletons. Germline CDR1 and CDR2: MDHEN and SYDVKM. V lost 5 bases to trimming and J lost 5 bases, with 16 bases between them. This CDR3 comprises 14 residues. Sequenced sample: peripheral blood. The sequence was obtained from a woman between 50 and 59 years old who had recovered from COVID-19. V and J are TRBV28 and TRBJ2-7; D is possibly TRBD2 (6 bases). The CDR3 DNA reads TGTGCCAGCAGTACCCGGTGGGGGGAACACGAGCAGTACTTC. This translates into CASSTRWGEHEQYF.